The rows below give T cell receptor beta chains drawn from one sample of a study of blood T cell repertoires in COVID-19. Profiling relied on immunoSEQ multiplex PCR, and the TCRdb table lists in-frame clones only, not all of them. The table records some 300,000 clones, around 89% of them present only once. The source material was peripheral blood. The receptors were sampled from a woman aged 45-59 years with COVID-19, enrolled during active disease. The CDR3 runs from the conserved cysteine through the conserved F or W. The order of the fields is CDR3 protein, CDR3 DNA, clone size, J gene, V gene, D gene. A D gene is named only where the DNA matches it firmly. Expanded clones get a size class; other rows say once, few or many, or leave the size out.

CDR3: CASLRAGRGSRAFF
DNA: TGTGCCAGCCTCCGTGCGGGTCGTGGGAGCCGAGCTTTCTTT
size: NA
J: TRBJ1-1
V: TRBV6-5
D: NA

CDR3: CASSQGTRGLTYEQYF
DNA: TGCGCCAGCAGCCAAGGAACGAGGGGGCTAACCTACGAGCAGTACTTC
size: once
J: TRBJ2-7
V: TRBV4-1
D: TRBD1

CDR3: CASSDSTGTGVQYF
DNA: TGTGCCAGCAGTGACTCGACTGGGACTGGTGTGCAGTACTTC
size: NA
J: TRBJ2-7
V: TRBV6-4
D: NA

CDR3: CASSPDTGTSGAFF
DNA: TGTGCCAGCAGCCCCGATACAGGGACCTCGGGGGCTTTCTTT
size: NA
J: TRBJ1-1
V: TRBV7-9
D: NA

CDR3: CASSPGLAGVGEQYF
DNA: TGTGCCAGCAGTCCCGGACTAGCGGGAGTGGGCGAGCAGTACTTC
size: once
J: TRBJ2-7
V: TRBV6-4
D: TRBD2

CDR3: CASSQGLGAGGSEAFF
DNA: TGCGCCAGCAGCCAAGGGCTGGGGGCAGGGGGTAGTGAAGCTTTCTTT
size: NA
J: TRBJ1-1
V: TRBV4-1
D: TRBD1

CDR3: CASSLRGTDTQYF
DNA: TGTGCCAGCAGTTTACGCGGCACAGATACGCAGTATTTT
size: NA
J: TRBJ2-3
V: TRBV6-6
D: NA

CDR3: CASSLTGGLIYGYTF
DNA: TGTGCCAGCAGTTTAACAGGGGGGTTAATCTATGGCTACACCTTC
size: NA
J: TRBJ1-2
V: TRBV28
D: TRBD1

CDR3: CASSPDTRGSYNEQFF
DNA: TGCGCCAGCAGCCCGGACACCAGGGGGTCCTACAATGAGCAGTTCTTC
size: NA
J: TRBJ2-1
V: TRBV5-1
D: TRBD1

CDR3: CASSPQASGSPIYEQFF
DNA: TGTGCCAGCTCACCGCAGGCTAGCGGGAGTCCGATATATGAGCAGTTCTTC
size: once
J: TRBJ2-1
V: TRBV18
D: TRBD2

CDR3: CASSGGIRVTGEQYF
DNA: TGTGCCAGCAGCGGGGGAATAAGGGTAACCGGCGAGCAGTACTTC
size: NA
J: TRBJ2-7
V: TRBV2
D: NA

CDR3: CASSSLTGTVNEQFF
DNA: TGTGCCAGCTCATCCTTAACCGGGACAGTAAATGAGCAGTTCTTC
size: NA
J: TRBJ2-1
V: TRBV18
D: TRBD1

CDR3: CASSPRQGRDGELFF
DNA: TGTGCCAGCTCACCACGGCAGGGAAGGGACGGGGAGCTGTTTTTT
size: once
J: TRBJ2-2
V: TRBV18
D: NA

CDR3: CSVEYSGVGVETQYF
DNA: TGCAGCGTTGAGTATTCGGGAGTGGGGGTCGAGACCCAGTACTTC
size: once
J: TRBJ2-5
V: TRBV29-1
D: NA

CDR3: CSVERDRGAYEQYF
DNA: TGCAGCGTTGAGCGGGACAGAGGAGCCTACGAGCAGTACTTC
size: NA
J: TRBJ2-7
V: TRBV29-1
D: NA

CDR3: CSAPGTARNYGYTF
DNA: TGCAGCGCCCCTGGGACAGCTCGTAACTATGGCTACACCTTC
size: NA
J: TRBJ1-2
V: TRBV29-1
D: TRBD1

CDR3: CASSYTTGPNEKLFF
DNA: TGTGCCAGCAGCTATACCACAGGTCCTAATGAAAAACTGTTTTTT
size: few
J: TRBJ1-4
V: TRBV6-5
D: NA

CDR3: CASSLRPLAGQTDTQYF
DNA: TGTGCCAGCAGCTTACGCCCTTTGGCGGGACAGACAGATACGCAGTATTTT
size: NA
J: TRBJ2-3
V: TRBV11-2
D: NA

CDR3: CASSGGWSRNEQFF
DNA: TGTGCCAGCAGCGGAGGGTGGTCAAGGAATGAGCAGTTCTTC
size: NA
J: TRBJ2-1
V: TRBV11-3
D: NA

CDR3: CASSEARTGANYGYTF
DNA: TGTGCCAGCAGTGAAGCTAGGACGGGGGCTAACTATGGCTACACCTTC
size: NA
J: TRBJ1-2
V: TRBV6-1
D: NA

CDR3: CASGQSNEKLFF
DNA: TGCGCCAGCGGCCAGTCTAATGAAAAACTGTTTTTT
size: NA
J: TRBJ1-4
V: TRBV5-1
D: NA

CDR3: CASSMMGRTTSEQFF
DNA: TGTGCCAGTAGTATGATGGGGAGGACCACAAGTGAGCAGTTCTTC
size: NA
J: TRBJ2-1
V: TRBV19
D: NA

CDR3: CASSSYVRYTDTQYF
DNA: TGTGCCAGCAGCTCCTACGTACGTTACACAGATACGCAGTATTTT
size: NA
J: TRBJ2-3
V: TRBV7-3
D: NA

CDR3: CASRLQGANGELFF
DNA: TGTGCCAGTAGACTACAGGGGGCTAACGGGGAGCTGTTTTTT
size: once
J: TRBJ2-2
V: TRBV19
D: TRBD1

CDR3: CASSLGVGGQETQYF
DNA: TGTGCCAGCAGCTTAGGAGTGGGCGGGCAAGAGACCCAGTACTTC
size: NA
J: TRBJ2-5
V: TRBV11-3
D: NA

CDR3: CASSPYSGKNEQFF
DNA: TGTGCCAGCAGTCCATATAGCGGGAAGAATGAGCAGTTCTTC
size: NA
J: TRBJ2-1
V: TRBV6-2/TRBV6-3
D: TRBD2

CDR3: CATSDLGRASPNEQFF
DNA: TGTGCCACCAGTGATTTGGGGCGGGCGTCCCCCAATGAGCAGTTCTTC
size: NA
J: TRBJ2-1
V: TRBV24-1
D: NA

CDR3: CASSLDQVGGNTIYF
DNA: TGTGCCAGCAGCTTGGACCAGGTCGGTGGAAACACCATATATTTT
size: NA
J: TRBJ1-3
V: TRBV5-6
D: NA

CDR3: CASSSLRGKYNEQFF
DNA: TGTGCCAGCAGCTCGCTTAGGGGAAAGTACAATGAGCAGTTCTTC
size: once
J: TRBJ2-1
V: TRBV7-2
D: NA

CDR3: CASSYDRATGELFF
DNA: TGTGCCAGCAGTTACGACAGGGCAACCGGGGAGCTGTTTTTT
size: few
J: TRBJ2-2
V: TRBV7-9
D: TRBD1

CDR3: CSAHDRANEQFF
DNA: TGCAGCGCGCATGACAGGGCCAATGAGCAGTTCTTC
size: NA
J: TRBJ2-1
V: TRBV29-1
D: TRBD1

CDR3: CASSLPANEQYF
DNA: TGCGCCAGCAGCTTGCCAGCGAACGAGCAGTACTTC
size: NA
J: TRBJ2-7
V: TRBV5-1
D: NA

CDR3: CASSTGLDPYEQFF
DNA: TGTGCCAGCAGCACCGGACTAGATCCGTATGAGCAGTTCTTC
size: NA
J: TRBJ2-1
V: TRBV5-4
D: TRBD2

CDR3: CASSETGGGYEQYF
DNA: TGCGCCAGCAGCGAGACAGGGGGTGGCTACGAGCAGTACTTC
size: NA
J: TRBJ2-7
V: TRBV5-1
D: TRBD1

CDR3: CASSQVGPGGGGELFF
DNA: TGCGCCAGCAGCCAAGTGGGACCAGGGGGCGGCGGGGAGCTGTTTTTT
size: NA
J: TRBJ2-2
V: TRBV4-3
D: TRBD1

CDR3: CASSVGSGGGYGYTF
DNA: TGTGCCAGCAGCGTAGGTTCCGGAGGAGGCTATGGCTACACCTTC
size: NA
J: TRBJ1-2
V: TRBV9
D: NA

CDR3: CASSRTAMNTEAFF
DNA: TGTGCCAGCAGCCGGACAGCTATGAACACTGAAGCTTTCTTT
size: NA
J: TRBJ1-1
V: TRBV6-5
D: NA

CDR3: CASSLEASGQGPSTDTQYF
DNA: TGTGCCAGCAGCTTAGAGGCTAGCGGCCAGGGACCTAGCACAGATACGCAGTATTTT
size: NA
J: TRBJ2-3
V: TRBV11-2
D: TRBD2

CDR3: CASSLAGVTNTEAFF
DNA: TGCGCCAGCAGCTTGGCCGGGGTTACCAACACTGAAGCTTTCTTT
size: NA
J: TRBJ1-1
V: TRBV5-1
D: NA

CDR3: CASSLAGQDTGELFF
DNA: TGCGCCAGCAGCTTGGCGGGACAAGACACCGGGGAGCTGTTTTTT
size: NA
J: TRBJ2-2
V: TRBV5-1
D: NA

CDR3: CASSLHSLAGGRSAGELFF
DNA: TGCGCCAGCAGCTTGCACTCTCTAGCGGGAGGAAGGTCCGCCGGGGAGCTGTTTTTT
size: NA
J: TRBJ2-2
V: TRBV5-1
D: TRBD2

CDR3: CASSQVDNYYGYTF
DNA: TGCGCCAGCAGCCAAGTGGACAACTACTATGGCTACACCTTC
size: NA
J: TRBJ1-2
V: TRBV4-1
D: NA

CDR3: CASSSDRNQPQHF
DNA: TGTGCCAGCAGTTCGGACAGAAATCAGCCCCAGCATTTT
size: NA
J: TRBJ1-5
V: TRBV12-3/TRBV12-4
D: NA

CDR3: CASSASSGDTQYF
DNA: TGTGCCAGTAGTGCCTCTAGCGGAGATACGCAGTATTTT
size: NA
J: TRBJ2-3
V: TRBV19
D: TRBD2

CDR3: CATSDGTSGRDRDTQYF
DNA: TGTGCCACCAGTGATGGGACTAGCGGGAGGGATCGGGATACGCAGTATTTT
size: NA
J: TRBJ2-3
V: TRBV24-1
D: TRBD2

CDR3: CASSYSGGTQPQHF
DNA: TGTGCCAGCAGTTACTCGGGGGGAACGCAGCCCCAGCATTTT
size: NA
J: TRBJ1-5
V: TRBV6-5
D: NA

CDR3: CASTPRDYTGELFF
DNA: TGTGCCAGCACCCCTCGGGACTACACCGGGGAGCTGTTTTTT
size: NA
J: TRBJ2-2
V: TRBV2
D: NA

CDR3: CASRPTGPATQYF
DNA: TGTGCCAGCAGACCTACAGGGCCAGCTACGCAGTATTTT
size: once
J: TRBJ2-3
V: TRBV2
D: NA

CDR3: CASSLWAGAQYEQYF
DNA: TGTGCCAGCAGCTTATGGGCAGGGGCTCAGTACGAGCAGTACTTC
size: NA
J: TRBJ2-7
V: TRBV11-2
D: NA

CDR3: CASSRSPGTSPPDTQYF
DNA: TGTGCCAGCAGCCGCTCCCCCGGGACTAGCCCCCCAGATACGCAGTATTTT
size: NA
J: TRBJ2-3
V: TRBV11-2
D: TRBD2

CDR3: CASSKEGLAEETQYF
DNA: TGCGCCAGCAGCAAAGAGGGACTAGCGGAAGAGACCCAGTACTTC
size: NA
J: TRBJ2-5
V: TRBV5-1
D: TRBD2

CDR3: CASSYSFVLPSGGYTF
DNA: TGTGCCAGCAGTTACTCGTTTGTCCTCCCCTCCGGTGGCTACACCTTC
size: NA
J: TRBJ1-2
V: TRBV6-2/TRBV6-3
D: NA

CDR3: CASSLERYGYTF
DNA: TGTGCCAGCAGTTTAGAGCGCTATGGCTACACCTTC
size: NA
J: TRBJ1-2
V: TRBV28
D: NA

CDR3: CAWSNTGTGTEAFF
DNA: TGTGCCTGGAGTAACACCGGGACAGGCACTGAAGCTTTCTTT
size: NA
J: TRBJ1-1
V: TRBV30
D: TRBD1

CDR3: CASSPGRISGNTIYF
DNA: TGTGCCAGCTCACCGGGCAGGATAAGTGGAAACACCATATATTTT
size: NA
J: TRBJ1-3
V: TRBV18
D: NA

CDR3: CASSTGGDTQYF
DNA: TGTGCCAGCAGTACAGGGGGGGATACGCAGTATTTT
size: NA
J: TRBJ2-3
V: TRBV6-2/TRBV6-3
D: TRBD1

CDR3: CASSLLPGSRDTEAFF
DNA: TGCGCCAGCAGCTTGTTGCCAGGGTCTAGGGACACTGAAGCTTTCTTT
size: NA
J: TRBJ1-1
V: TRBV5-1
D: NA

CDR3: CAISDSGEWFEQYF
DNA: TGTGCCATCAGTGACTCAGGGGAGTGGTTCGAGCAGTACTTC
size: NA
J: TRBJ2-7
V: TRBV10-3
D: NA